A selection of T cell receptor beta chains follows, all from one sample in a study of CD8 T cells in ankylosing spondylitis. TCRdb redid the calling of the 5' RACE reads with MiXCR, one entry per CDR3 protein. This table has 200,000 to 250,000 distinct CDR3 sequences, 7.3% appearing once. Sequencing was done on a sample of blood, either unsorted or a sorted T cell fraction (not recorded which). The receptors derive from a male donor with ankylosing spondylitis. The CDR3 runs from the conserved cysteine through the conserved F or W. A D gene is named only where the DNA matches it firmly. Size tells how often a clone was seen (once, few, many) or the class of an expanded clone, and some rows leave it out.

j_call: TRBJ1-1
clone_size: many
v_call: TRBV19
d_call: NA
cdr3_nt: TGTGCCAGTAGTATCGTTCATAGTGGGTCGTACTCTGAAGCTTTCTTT
cdr3_aa: CASSIVHSGSYSEAFF

j_call: TRBJ1-6
clone_size: many
v_call: TRBV9
d_call: NA
cdr3_nt: TGTGCCAGCAGCCCAATGGGGCCGACTGGGAATTCACCCCTCCACTTT
cdr3_aa: CASSPMGPTGNSPLHF

j_call: TRBJ1-1
clone_size: few
v_call: TRBV6-5
d_call: NA
cdr3_nt: TGTGCCAGCAGTTACTCGGGGGGGAACACTGAAGCTTTCTTT
cdr3_aa: CASSYSGGNTEAFF

j_call: TRBJ2-7
clone_size: NA
v_call: TRBV10-2
d_call: NA
cdr3_nt: TGCGCCAGCAGTGGGGGGGACAAGTTCTACGAGCAGTACTTC
cdr3_aa: CASSGGDKFYEQYF

j_call: TRBJ1-1
clone_size: few
v_call: TRBV4-2
d_call: NA
cdr3_nt: TGTGCCAGCAGCCAAGGGAGGCTAAGAGGGGGGAACACTGAAGCTTTCTTT
cdr3_aa: CASSQGRLRGGNTEAFF

j_call: TRBJ1-3
clone_size: many
v_call: TRBV12-3/TRBV12-4
d_call: NA
cdr3_nt: TGTGCCAGCAGTCTGGACAGCGGAAACACCATATATTTT
cdr3_aa: CASSLDSGNTIYF

j_call: TRBJ2-7
clone_size: many
v_call: TRBV3-1
d_call: NA
cdr3_nt: TGTGCCAGCAGCCAAGGAACAGGGGAGGTTTACGAGCAGTACTTC
cdr3_aa: CASSQGTGEVYEQYF

j_call: TRBJ2-7
clone_size: NA
v_call: TRBV7-9
d_call: NA
cdr3_nt: TGTGCCAGCAGCTTGGGCCAGGGACGGTGGTACGAGCAGTACTTC
cdr3_aa: CASSLGQGRWYEQYF

j_call: TRBJ1-1
clone_size: many
v_call: TRBV6-5
d_call: NA
cdr3_nt: TGTGCCAGCAGTTACTCGAGGGGGGCGAGGACTGAAGCTTTCTTT
cdr3_aa: CASSYSRGARTEAFF

j_call: TRBJ1-2
clone_size: few
v_call: TRBV12-3/TRBV12-4
d_call: NA
cdr3_nt: TGTGCCAGCGGCCGGGGGGCCCGCTATGGCTACACCTTC
cdr3_aa: CASGRGARYGYTF

j_call: TRBJ2-5
clone_size: many
v_call: TRBV15
d_call: NA
cdr3_nt: TGTGCCACCAGCACCAAAAGGGTAGAGACCCAGTACTTC
cdr3_aa: CATSTKRVETQYF

j_call: TRBJ2-1
clone_size: many
v_call: TRBV29-1
d_call: TRBD2
cdr3_nt: TGCAGCGTTGAAGATGCAAGCGGGAGTTACAATGAGCAGTTCTTC
cdr3_aa: CSVEDASGSYNEQFF

j_call: TRBJ2-3
clone_size: many
v_call: TRBV11-1
d_call: TRBD2
cdr3_nt: TGTGCCAGCAGCCCCCTAGCGGAAAGGAAAGGAGATACGCAGTATTTT
cdr3_aa: CASSPLAERKGDTQYF

j_call: TRBJ2-4
clone_size: NA
v_call: TRBV11-2
d_call: NA
cdr3_nt: TGTGCCAGCAGCCCACTCACAGTGGGGGCCGGCATTCAGTACTTC
cdr3_aa: CASSPLTVGAGIQYF

j_call: TRBJ1-1
clone_size: many
v_call: TRBV11-2
d_call: NA
cdr3_nt: TGTGCCAGCAGCTTAGAATACAGGGTCGGAACTGAAGCTTTCTTT
cdr3_aa: CASSLEYRVGTEAFF

j_call: TRBJ2-2
clone_size: few
v_call: TRBV5-6
d_call: TRBD2
cdr3_nt: TGTGCCAGCAGCCCTGGACTAGCCCCCGTCGGGGAGCTGTTTTTT
cdr3_aa: CASSPGLAPVGELFF

j_call: TRBJ2-1
clone_size: NA
v_call: TRBV7-6
d_call: TRBD2
cdr3_nt: TGTGCCAGCAGCCTGCTAGCGGAAATGTACAATGAGCAGTTCTTC
cdr3_aa: CASSLLAEMYNEQFF

j_call: TRBJ1-6
clone_size: many
v_call: TRBV27
d_call: NA
cdr3_nt: TGTGCCAGCAGTGGGCTGGGGTCCTATAATTCACCCCTCCACTTT
cdr3_aa: CASSGLGSYNSPLHF

j_call: TRBJ2-3
clone_size: few
v_call: TRBV12-3/TRBV12-4
d_call: NA
cdr3_nt: TGTGCCAGCAGTGCGGACGCGGACCTCTTCTGGACGCAGTATTTT
cdr3_aa: CASSADADLFWTQYF

j_call: TRBJ2-7
clone_size: few
v_call: TRBV27
d_call: NA
cdr3_nt: TGTGCCAGCAGTTTATCCCGCAGGGTGTACGAGCAGTACTTC
cdr3_aa: CASSLSRRVYEQYF

j_call: TRBJ2-7
clone_size: many
v_call: TRBV10-3
d_call: NA
cdr3_nt: TGTGCCATCAGTGAGTCTTACGCATACGAGCAGTACTTC
cdr3_aa: CAISESYAYEQYF

j_call: TRBJ2-1
clone_size: NA
v_call: TRBV4-3
d_call: NA
cdr3_nt: TGCGCCAGCAGCCAAGAATGGGGGGCGGAATACAATGAGCAGTTCTTC
cdr3_aa: CASSQEWGAEYNEQFF